This passage covers 26 T cell receptor beta chains from one sample sequenced in a study of T cell responses to AZD1222 COVID-19 vaccine. Using immunoSEQ multiplex PCR, the repertoire was profiled, and TCRdb retains in-frame clones only, with some absent. The repertoire includes about 150,000 clones, about 90% of them detected once, and 1.1% to 1.5% sits in the top ten. The sample here was peripheral blood, taken on day 0 of AZD1222 vaccination. Source of these receptors: an adult in good health.

V is TRBV3-1 (or the pseudogene TRBV3-2) and J is TRBJ2-7; TRBD1 matches 7 bases. This CDR3 comprises 15 residues. With V trimmed by 1 base and J by 3 bases, 6 bases remained unmatched. From germline, CDR1 is LGHDT and CDR2 YNNKEL (reference sequence). In DNA form, the CDR3 reads TGTGCCAGCAGCCAAGGGTACAGGGGATTCTACGAGCAGTACTTC. Protein: CASSQGYRGFYEQYF.

Note on this clone: This specimen includes other DNA sequences encoding the same CDR3. The chain joins TRBV27 to TRBJ2-7, with D possibly being TRBD1 or TRBD2 (6 bases each). The CDR3 contains 14 residues. In germline, CDR1 is MNHEY, CDR2 SMNVEV (reference sequence). The V end was cut by 0 bases, the J end by 3 bases, with 9 bases between. CDR3 sequence reads: CASSLSGGGYEQYF. DNA for the CDR3: TGTGCCAGCAGTTTATCAGGAGGGGGCTACGAGCAGTACTTC.

The chain uses TRBV20-1 and TRBJ2-7; TRBD1 aligns across 7 bases. Germline lookup yields CDR1 DFQATT and CDR2 SNEGSKA (reference sequence). V dropped 7 bases and J dropped 5; count of bases not matched to a gene: 5. The CDR3 has 11 amino acids. CDR3 bases: TGCAGTGACAACAGGGGAAACGAGCAGTACTTC. Translated, it gives CSDNRGNEQYF.

The V and J genes are TRBV5-8 and TRBJ1-1; D perhaps matches TRBD1 (6 bases). V gave up 4 bases and J gave up 3 bases, with 16 bases separating them. Germline V gene sequence: CDR1 SGHTS, CDR2 YDEGEE. The CDR3 has 15 residues. The DNA of the CDR3 is TGTGCCAGCAGCCACTGGACAGAGATCGACACTGAAGCTTTCTTT. This gives the protein CASSHWTEIDTEAFF.

This clone was observed a few times. The chain has TRBV25-1 and TRBJ1-1; no clear D. CDR3 size: 15 residues. From germline, CDR1 is MGHDK and CDR2 SYGVNS. Trimming removed 5 bases from V and 1 base from J, with 14 bases in between. CDR3 sequence (DNA): TGTGCCAGCAGTCGCGGGGATTTGGCGAACACTGAAGCTTTCTTT. Residues: CASSRGDLANTEAFF. Complete variable domain (other parts from reference TRBV25-1 and TRBJ1-1): EADIYQTPRYLVIGTGKKITLECSQTMGHDKMYWYQQDPGMELHLIHYSYGVNSTEKGDLSSESTVSRIRTEHFPLTLESARPSHTSQYLCASSRGDLANTEAFFGQGTRLTVV.

This chain connects TRBV7-9 to TRBJ1-3; D gene ambiguous. Germline loops: CDR1 SEHNR, CDR2 FQNEAQ (reference sequence). Trimming left V 5 bases short and J 4 bases short, with 9 bases between. The CDR3 is 13 residues long. The CDR3 sequence is CASSISPGNTIYF. The CDR3 DNA is TGTGCCAGCAGCATTAGCCCCGGAAACACCATATATTTT.

The gene calls are TRBV5-1 and TRBJ1-3; D gene uncertain. Germline values: CDR1 SGHRS, CDR2 YFSETQ. The CDR3 spans 16 residues. The V end was cut by 0 bases, the J end by 3 bases, with 13 bases between. The CDR3 loop reads CASSLVGPRYGNTIYF. CDR3 DNA sequence: TGCGCCAGCAGCTTGGTAGGGCCCCGGTATGGAAACACCATATATTTT.

CDR3 protein: CASTGRMSSGANVLTF. CDR3 nucleotides: TGTGCCAGCACTGGCCGAATGAGCTCTGGGGCCAACGTCCTGACTTTC. The chain is built from TRBV28 and TRBJ2-6; no clear D. There are 16 residues in the CDR3. Trimming left V 7 bases short and J 0 bases short, with 13 bases between. In germline, CDR1 is MDHEN, CDR2 SYDVKM.

This sequence joins TRBV29-1 and TRBJ1-2; possible D gene TRBD1, 5 bases. Deletions cut 7 bases from V and 7 bases from J, with 13 bases between. CDR1 and CDR2 (germline): SQVTM, ANQGSEA. The length of the CDR3 is 11 residues. The CDR3 protein is CSAEGGAGYTF. The CDR3 DNA is TGCAGCGCCGAGGGTGGGGCTGGCTACACCTTC.

CDR3 protein: CASSLTGDQPQHF. The CDR3 region has the DNA TGTGCCAGCAGCCTTACAGGAGATCAGCCCCAGCATTTT. The chain joins TRBV3-1 (or the pseudogene TRBV3-2) to TRBJ1-5; TRBD1 is a possible D gene (5 bases). The CDR3 spans 13 residues. Germline V gene lookup returns CDR1 LGHDT and CDR2 YNNKEL (reference sequence). With 4 bases removed from V and 5 bases from J, the gap between germline ends came to 9 bases.

This clone came up a few times. The chain joins TRBV9 to TRBJ1-1, with 8 bases aligning to TRBD1. CDR1 and CDR2 from the germline V gene are SGDLS and YYNGEE. The CDR3 totals 14 residues. The J segment lost 6 bases and the V segment lost 0 bases, leaving 4 bases of the junction unmatched. CDR3 amino acids: CASSVGWTGPEAFF. DNA of the CDR3: TGTGCCAGCAGCGTAGGGTGGACAGGGCCTGAAGCTTTCTTT. Combining the CDR3 with reference TRBV9 and TRBJ1-1 gives the whole variable domain DSGVTQTPKHLITATGQRVTLRCSPRSGDLSVYWYQQSLDQGLQFLIQYYNGEERAKGNILERFSAQQFPDLHSELNLSSLELGDSALYFCASSVGWTGPEAFFGQGTRLTVV.

V is TRBV5-8 and J is TRBJ2-1, with D uncertain. The CDR3 spans 15 residues. The germline V gene encodes CDR1 SGHTS and CDR2 YDEGEE. V lost 1 base, J lost 2 bases, and 10 bases lay in between. The CDR3 DNA reads as TGTGCCAGCAGCTTGTTAGGACGAGCCTACAATGAGCAGTTCTTC. This sequence encodes CASSLLGRAYNEQFF. The variable domain in full, with the rest retrieved from reference TRBV5-8 and TRBJ2-1, is EAGVTQSPTHLIKTRGQQATLRCSPISGHTSVYWYQQALGLGLQFLLWYDEGEERNRGNFPPRFSGRQFPNYSSELNVNALELEDSALYLCASSLLGRAYNEQFFGPGTRLTVL.

The chain links TRBV13 to TRBJ2-5; 7 bases agree with TRBD1. This CDR3 has 14 residues. Losses at the gene ends were 3 bases for V and 5 bases for J; bases not matched to a gene: 6. Germline V gene data show CDR1 as PRHDT and CDR2 as FYEKMQ (reference sequence). CDR3 coding DNA: TGTGCCAGCAGCTTCCGAGGGGGCCCGGAGACCCAGTACTTC. Translating it yields CASSFRGGPETQYF.

V and J are TRBV7-9 and TRBJ1-4, with D perhaps matching TRBD1 (5 bases). This CDR3 has 16 residues. Germline values: CDR1 SEHNR, CDR2 FQNEAQ (reference sequence). V was shortened by 3 bases and J by 5 bases, with 16 bases between the two germline ends. The DNA for the CDR3 is TGTGCCAGCAGCTTTGGTGTGGGGCCGGGGAATGAAAAACTGTTTTTT. Residues: CASSFGVGPGNEKLFF.

As to this clone: Mismatch with germline at one junction end may stem from a read error. This chain links TRBV28 with TRBJ2-7, with TRBD2 matching over 7 bases. CDR1 is MDHEN and CDR2 is SYDVKM in the germline V gene. CDR3 length: 17 amino acids. CDR3 protein: CASRDHPGRVSSDEQYF. The CDR3 DNA sequence: TGTGCCAGCAGGGACCATCCGGGGAGGGTAAGCTCCGACGAGCAGTACTTC.

This rearrangement joins TRBV12-5 to TRBJ1-5; TRBD1 aligns across 8 bases. The CDR3 is 14 residues long. Germline V gene lookup returns CDR1 LGHNT and CDR2 FRNRAP. The V gene end was trimmed by 1 base and the J gene end by 6 bases; junction bases not matched to a gene: 2. The CDR3 here is CASGLDRGGQPQHF. CDR3 DNA: TGTGCTAGTGGTTTGGACAGGGGGGGTCAGCCCCAGCATTTT.

This clone was seen a single time. The J gene is TRBJ2-7, the V gene TRBV5-1; a weak D match, TRBD2 (6 bases). The germline V and J ends were trimmed by 4 bases and 3 bases, with 17 bases remaining between them. CDR1 is SGHRS and CDR2 is YFSETQ in the germline V gene. The CDR3 contains 15 residues. The CDR3 protein is CASSLSAAGSYEQYF. In DNA form, the CDR3 reads TGCGCCAGCAGCCTGTCCGCCGCGGGGAGCTACGAGCAGTACTTC.

The table lists this clone with a count of one. The chain is built from TRBV11-2 and TRBJ2-1; TRBD2 aligns across 11 bases. Germline CDR1 SGHAT, CDR2 FQNNGV. V lost 5 bases and J lost 0; bases outside the gene matches: 3. The length of the CDR3 is 16 residues. CDR3 sequence (DNA): TGTGCCAGCAGCCAAACTAGCGGGAGCTCCTACAATGAGCAGTTCTTC. It yields the protein CASSQTSGSSYNEQFF. Complete variable domain (other parts from reference TRBV11-2 and TRBJ2-1): EAGVAQSPRYKIIEKRQSVAFWCNPISGHATLYWYQQILGQGPKLLIQFQNNGVVDDSQLPKDRFSAERLKGVDSTLKIQPAKLEDSAVYLCASSQTSGSSYNEQFFGPGTRLTVL.

CDR3 amino acids: CSVDRQNEETQYF. CDR3 bases: TGCAGCGTTGACAGACAGAATGAGGAGACCCAGTACTTC. The V and J genes are TRBV29-1 and TRBJ2-5; possible D gene TRBD1, 5 bases. Trimming took 3 bases from V and 5 from J, leaving 13 bases between them. CDR3 length equals 13 residues. Germline V gives CDR1 SQVTM, CDR2 ANQGSEA.

This clone was observed a single time. The chain uses TRBV19 and TRBJ1-5; D call uncertain. Trimming pared 1 base from V and 10 bases from J, leaving 14 bases between. CDR3 length: 14 residues. CDR1 is LNHDA and CDR2 is SQIVND in the germline V gene (reference sequence). The CDR3 bases are TGTGCCAGTAGTATAGTGGCAGGTAAAAGTCCCCAGCATTTT. Amino acids: CASSIVAGKSPQHF. Supplemented by reference TRBV19 and TRBJ1-5, the full variable domain reads DGGITQSPKYLFRKEGQNVTLSCEQNLNHDAMYWYRQDPGQGLRLIYYSQIVNDFQKGDIAEGYSVSREKKESFPLTVTSAQKNPTAFYLCASSIVAGKSPQHFGDGTRLSIL.

The chain carries TRBV6-5 and TRBJ1-6; D remains unclear. With 8 bases removed from V and 9 bases from J, the gap between germline ends came to 14 bases. Germline CDR1 and CDR2: MNHEY and SVGAGI. This CDR3 comprises 13 residues. As DNA, the CDR3 is TGTGCCAGCGGGTTAGGCGTTGCTTCACCCCTCCACTTT. This gives the protein CASGLGVASPLHF.

In its sample, this clone was seen once. The chain employs TRBV24-1 and TRBJ1-5; 7 nucleotides agree with TRBD1. CDR3 length: 14 amino acids. V lost 5 bases and J lost 5; bases outside the gene matches: 5. CDR1 is KGHDR and CDR2 is SFDVKD in the germline V gene. This chain's CDR3 is CATSATGADQPQHF. In nucleotides, the CDR3 is TGTGCCACCAGTGCCACAGGGGCTGATCAGCCCCAGCATTTT.

The chain links TRBV6-5 to TRBJ1-4; 9 nucleotides line up with TRBD1. Germline V CDR1 and CDR2: MNHEY, SVGAGI. With V trimmed by 2 bases and J by 6 bases, 7 bases remained unmatched. The CDR3 loop spans 16 amino acids. The CDR3 here is CASSYTGQGRDEKLFF. CDR3 coding DNA: TGTGCCAGCAGTTACACCGGACAGGGGAGAGATGAAAAACTGTTTTTT.

The chain links TRBV24-1 to TRBJ2-1; 9 bases match TRBD1. Germline loops: CDR1 KGHDR, CDR2 SFDVKD. The CDR3 totals 14 residues. V lost 4 bases and J lost 8; bases outside the gene matches: 5. The CDR3 reads CATSEGQGVYEQFF. In nucleotides, the CDR3 is TGTGCCACCAGTGAGGGACAGGGTGTTTATGAGCAGTTCTTC.

V usage is TRBV7-2 and J usage is TRBJ1-1, with unresolved D. This CDR3 is built from 13 residues. The V gene lost 10 bases and the J gene lost 1 base, with 13 bases spanning the gap. The germline CDR1 and CDR2 sequences are SGHTA and FQGNSA. CDR3 bases: TGTGCCACCCAGGTTACTGGGAACACTGAAGCTTTCTTT. Translating it yields CATQVTGNTEAFF.

The CDR3 DNA is TGCGCCAGCAACCCGGGACAGGGCAGCAATCAGCCCCAGCATTTT. Amino acid sequence: CASNPGQGSNQPQHF. The chain has TRBV4-1 and TRBJ1-5; 9 nucleotides align to TRBD1. CDR3 length equals 15 residues. Germline CDR1 reads MGHRA; CDR2 reads YSYEKL. V lost 7 bases, J lost 1 base, and 5 bases stayed unmatched.